The present T cell receptor beta chain was sequenced within a study of T-cell reconstitution after alpha-beta-depleted transplantation in children. Per germline, CDR1 SQVTM and CDR2 ANQGSEA. The V gene lost 4 bases and the J gene lost 6 bases, with 10 bases spanning the gap. The CDR3 is 12 amino acids. TCRbeta library construction was performed incorporating unique molecular identifiers. TCRdb re-called the PCR reads with MiXCR, one entry per CDR3 protein. The sample consists of roughly 300,000 distinct CDR3 sequences, under 14% of them appearing once. Study results and caveats: One year after transplant, T-cell counts and diversity came mostly from newly produced T cells. Expanded graft clones, several hundred of them, were reportedly the source of alpha-beta T cells about two months after transplant. Some patients' high day-60 TCRbeta diversity was traced to surviving recipient T cells and thymic progenitors.

This clonotype was recorded many times. Its antigen is unidentified. The source material was peripheral blood, sampled 180 days after TCRalphabeta/CD19-depleted stem cell transplant. The gene calls are TRBV29-1 and TRBJ1-5; D remains ambiguous. The receptor's source is a male patient between 2 and 10 years old who had a stem cell transplant for chronic granulomatous disease, so the T cells may come from the graft donor. The CDR3 bases are TGCAGCGTTGCGAAGGGTAGTCAGCCCCAGCATTTT. Translation gives CSVAKGSQPQHF.